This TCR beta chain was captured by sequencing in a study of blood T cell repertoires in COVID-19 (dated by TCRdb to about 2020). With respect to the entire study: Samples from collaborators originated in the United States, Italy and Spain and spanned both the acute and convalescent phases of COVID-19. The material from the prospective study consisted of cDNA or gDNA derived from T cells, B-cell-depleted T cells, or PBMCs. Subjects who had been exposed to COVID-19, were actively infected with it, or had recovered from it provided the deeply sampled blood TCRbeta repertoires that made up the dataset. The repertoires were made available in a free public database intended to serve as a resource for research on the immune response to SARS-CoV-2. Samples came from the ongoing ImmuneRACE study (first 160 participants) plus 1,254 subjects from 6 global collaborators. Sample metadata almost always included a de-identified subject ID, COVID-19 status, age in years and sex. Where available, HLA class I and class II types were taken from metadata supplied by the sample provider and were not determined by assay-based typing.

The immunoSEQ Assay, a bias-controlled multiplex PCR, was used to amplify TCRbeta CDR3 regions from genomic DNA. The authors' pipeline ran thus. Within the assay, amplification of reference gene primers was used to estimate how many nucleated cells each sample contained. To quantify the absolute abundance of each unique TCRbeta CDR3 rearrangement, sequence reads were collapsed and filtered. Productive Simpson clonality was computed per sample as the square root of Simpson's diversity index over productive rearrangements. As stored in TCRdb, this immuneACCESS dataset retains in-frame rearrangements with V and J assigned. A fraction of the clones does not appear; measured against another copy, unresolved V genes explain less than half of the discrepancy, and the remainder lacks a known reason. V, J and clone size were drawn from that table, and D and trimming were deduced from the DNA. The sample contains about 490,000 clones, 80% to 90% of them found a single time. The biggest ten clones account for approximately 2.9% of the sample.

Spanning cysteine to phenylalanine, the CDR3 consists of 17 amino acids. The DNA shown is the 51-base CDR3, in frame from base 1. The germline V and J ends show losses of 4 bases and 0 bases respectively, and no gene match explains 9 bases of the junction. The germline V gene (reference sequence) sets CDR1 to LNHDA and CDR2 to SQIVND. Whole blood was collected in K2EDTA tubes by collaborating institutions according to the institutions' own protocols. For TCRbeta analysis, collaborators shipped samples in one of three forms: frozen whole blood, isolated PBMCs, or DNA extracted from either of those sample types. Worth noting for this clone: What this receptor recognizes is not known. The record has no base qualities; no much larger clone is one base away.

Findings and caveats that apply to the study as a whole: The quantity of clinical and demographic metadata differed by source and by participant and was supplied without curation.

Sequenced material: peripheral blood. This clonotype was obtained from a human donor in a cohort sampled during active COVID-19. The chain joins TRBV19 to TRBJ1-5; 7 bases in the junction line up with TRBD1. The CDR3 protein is CASSTRTGPNSNQPQHF. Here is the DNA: TGTGCCAGTAGTACTAGGACAGGACCAAATAGCAATCAGCCCCAGCATTTT.